Here is one TCR beta chain with its context. Its specificity is not known. This sample is part of a study of OX40 agonist ivuxolimab in advanced cancers. About the study: Ivuxolimab, an agonist antibody against OX40 (CD134), was given to patients.

Study observations and caveats: At 0.1 to 3.0 mg/kg and by week 6, clonal expansion occurred in CD4+ and CD8+ blood T cells.

TCRdb's table, derived via immunoSEQ multiplex PCR, lists solely in-frame clones and lacks some. The data contain 50,000 to 65,000 clones, approximately 90% of them singletons. Germline CDR1 reads KGHSH; CDR2 reads LQKENI. This CDR3 is 17 amino acids long. Trimming removed 1 base at V and 5 bases at J, with 21 bases between. This TCR derives from an adult with an advanced solid tumor such as melanoma, head and neck, liver or kidney cancer. Sequenced here: CD4+ or CD8+ T cells sorted from blood, sampled in a trial of the OX40 agonist ivuxolimab. The chain joins TRBV18 to TRBJ2-7, with D unresolved. CDR3 amino acids: CASSPLAFSLRYDEQYF. DNA of the CDR3: TGTGCCAGCTCACCACTGGCCTTCTCTCTTCGTTATGACGAGCAGTACTTC.